This is a list of T cell receptor beta chains from one sample in a study of blood T cell repertoires in COVID-19. The table came from immunoSEQ multiplex PCR; TCRdb's copy has only in-frame clones and leaves some out. The data hold around 130,000 clones, with around 85% observed a single time. Sequencing input: peripheral blood. Every receptor here comes from a human donor in a cohort sampled during active COVID-19. CDR3s include the opening cysteine and the closing phenylalanine or tryptophan. The order of the fields is D gene, J gene, clone size, V gene, CDR3 protein, CDR3 DNA. The D gene is left open where the match is weak. Where a row states a size, it is once, few, many or the class of an expanded clone; other rows omit it.

d_call: -
j_call: TRBJ1-1
clone_size: -
v_call: TRBV7-2
cdr3_aa: CASSLRGRAEAFF
cdr3_nt: TGTGCCAGCAGCCTCAGGGGTCGGGCTGAAGCTTTCTTT

d_call: TRBD2
j_call: TRBJ2-3
clone_size: -
v_call: TRBV3-1/TRBV3-2
cdr3_aa: CASSQAELRLAGSDTQYF
cdr3_nt: TGTGCCAGCAGCCAAGCAGAGTTACGACTAGCGGGGTCAGATACGCAGTATTTT

d_call: -
j_call: TRBJ1-1
clone_size: -
v_call: TRBV27
cdr3_aa: CASSLSPQGYTEAFF
cdr3_nt: TGTGCCAGCAGTTTATCCCCACAGGGATACACTGAAGCTTTCTTT

d_call: TRBD2
j_call: TRBJ2-1
clone_size: -
v_call: TRBV19
cdr3_aa: CASQGSLAGTNEQFF
cdr3_nt: TGTGCCAGTCAAGGAAGCTTAGCGGGTACCAATGAGCAGTTCTTC

d_call: -
j_call: TRBJ1-1
clone_size: -
v_call: TRBV5-6
cdr3_aa: CASSLLTILANTEAFF
cdr3_nt: TGTGCCAGCAGCTTGTTGACAATCCTTGCGAACACTGAAGCTTTCTTT

d_call: TRBD1
j_call: TRBJ1-4
clone_size: -
v_call: TRBV7-8
cdr3_aa: CASSFTGDRGEKLFF
cdr3_nt: TGTGCCAGCAGCTTTACAGGGGATCGAGGTGAAAAACTGTTTTTT

d_call: -
j_call: TRBJ2-5
clone_size: -
v_call: TRBV10-2
cdr3_aa: CASSVQAQETQYF
cdr3_nt: TGCGCCAGCAGTGTGCAGGCCCAAGAGACCCAGTACTTC

d_call: -
j_call: TRBJ2-7
clone_size: -
v_call: TRBV7-9
cdr3_aa: CASSSAIPSGYEQYF
cdr3_nt: TGTGCCAGCAGCTCCGCGATACCTAGTGGTTACGAGCAGTACTTC

d_call: -
j_call: TRBJ1-1
clone_size: once
v_call: TRBV6-6
cdr3_aa: CASNHRARDTEAFF
cdr3_nt: TGTGCCAGCAACCACAGGGCCCGCGACACTGAAGCTTTCTTT

d_call: -
j_call: TRBJ1-2
clone_size: -
v_call: TRBV30
cdr3_aa: CAWSAGRGNYGYTF
cdr3_nt: TGTGCCTGGAGTGCAGGGAGGGGGAACTATGGCTACACCTTC

d_call: TRBD1
j_call: TRBJ2-5
clone_size: -
v_call: TRBV19
cdr3_aa: CASGRTGEGTQYF
cdr3_nt: TGTGCCAGTGGTCGGACAGGGGAAGGGACCCAGTACTTC

d_call: -
j_call: TRBJ2-1
clone_size: -
v_call: TRBV3-1/TRBV3-2
cdr3_aa: CASSQVAGEQFF
cdr3_nt: TGTGCCAGCAGCCAAGTTGCGGGTGAGCAGTTCTTC

d_call: -
j_call: TRBJ2-3
clone_size: -
v_call: TRBV2
cdr3_aa: CASSERTVRYDTQYF
cdr3_nt: TGTGCCAGCAGTGAACGGACAGTGAGATATGATACGCAGTATTTT

d_call: -
j_call: TRBJ2-2
clone_size: -
v_call: TRBV5-1
cdr3_aa: CASRRGTGELFF
cdr3_nt: TGCGCCAGCCGACGCGGCACCGGGGAGCTGTTTTTT

d_call: -
j_call: TRBJ1-4
clone_size: -
v_call: TRBV9
cdr3_aa: CASNQGNANEKLFF
cdr3_nt: TGTGCCAGCAACCAGGGTAATGCTAATGAAAAACTGTTTTTT

d_call: TRBD1
j_call: TRBJ1-2
clone_size: -
v_call: TRBV30
cdr3_aa: CACFNGADRLPVDGYTF
cdr3_nt: TGTGCCTGCTTCAACGGGGCGGACAGGTTACCAGTGGATGGCTACACCTTC

d_call: -
j_call: TRBJ1-1
clone_size: once
v_call: TRBV3-1/TRBV3-2
cdr3_aa: CASSQEFRNTEAFF
cdr3_nt: TGTGCCAGCAGCCAAGAGTTTAGGAACACTGAAGCTTTCTTT

d_call: TRBD2
j_call: TRBJ2-5
clone_size: -
v_call: TRBV7-2
cdr3_aa: CASSGTSGEGKETQYF
cdr3_nt: TGTGCCAGCAGCGGGACTAGCGGGGAGGGCAAAGAGACCCAGTACTTC

d_call: -
j_call: TRBJ2-3
clone_size: -
v_call: TRBV11-3
cdr3_aa: CASSPRTTASAGTQYF
cdr3_nt: TGTGCCAGCAGCCCTCGTACTACCGCCTCAGCGGGTACGCAGTATTTT

d_call: -
j_call: TRBJ2-1
clone_size: -
v_call: TRBV2
cdr3_aa: CASRTSYAYNEQFF
cdr3_nt: TGTGCCAGCAGAACTAGCTATGCCTACAATGAGCAGTTCTTC

d_call: TRBD1
j_call: TRBJ1-1
clone_size: -
v_call: TRBV10-3
cdr3_aa: CAISSTGAAREAFF
cdr3_nt: TGTGCCATCAGTAGTACAGGGGCCGCAAGAGAAGCTTTCTTT

d_call: TRBD1
j_call: TRBJ1-5
clone_size: -
v_call: TRBV6-5
cdr3_aa: CASISGQGGQPQHF
cdr3_nt: TGTGCCAGCATCTCTGGACAGGGCGGACAGCCCCAGCATTTT

d_call: -
j_call: TRBJ1-2
clone_size: -
v_call: TRBV9
cdr3_aa: CASSVEAGEAGGYTF
cdr3_nt: TGTGCCAGCAGCGTAGAGGCCGGTGAGGCGGGGGGCTACACCTTC

d_call: TRBD1
j_call: TRBJ1-1
clone_size: -
v_call: TRBV19
cdr3_aa: CASSLGGQGAAEAFF
cdr3_nt: TGTGCCAGTAGCCTAGGGGGACAGGGGGCCGCTGAAGCTTTCTTT

d_call: TRBD1
j_call: TRBJ1-2
clone_size: -
v_call: TRBV18
cdr3_aa: CASSPFESGTGLYGYTF
cdr3_nt: TGTGCCAGCTCACCCTTCGAGTCTGGGACAGGGCTCTATGGCTACACCTTC

d_call: TRBD1
j_call: TRBJ2-7
clone_size: -
v_call: TRBV19
cdr3_aa: CASKGQAYEQYF
cdr3_nt: TGTGCCAGTAAAGGACAGGCCTACGAGCAGTACTTC

d_call: -
j_call: TRBJ1-4
clone_size: -
v_call: TRBV5-1
cdr3_aa: CASSLNWRSDSNEKLFF
cdr3_nt: TGCGCCAGCAGCTTGAACTGGCGGTCGGACAGTAATGAAAAACTGTTTTTT

d_call: TRBD1
j_call: TRBJ2-7
clone_size: -
v_call: TRBV2
cdr3_aa: CASTGQGISGWSEQYF
cdr3_nt: TGTGCCAGCACGGGACAGGGTATTAGTGGGTGGAGCGAGCAGTACTTC

d_call: TRBD2
j_call: TRBJ2-1
clone_size: -
v_call: TRBV10-1
cdr3_aa: CASGGRALREQFF
cdr3_nt: TGCGCCAGCGGCGGGAGGGCCTTACGTGAGCAGTTCTTC

d_call: TRBD1
j_call: TRBJ1-5
clone_size: -
v_call: TRBV30
cdr3_aa: CAWSLDLLGQPSNQPQHF
cdr3_nt: TGTGCCTGGAGTCTAGACCTCCTGGGACAGCCAAGCAATCAGCCCCAGCATTTT

d_call: -
j_call: TRBJ1-1
clone_size: -
v_call: TRBV7-2
cdr3_aa: CASSLEVRVTEAFF
cdr3_nt: TGTGCCAGCAGCTTAGAAGTCAGGGTGACTGAAGCTTTCTTT

d_call: TRBD2
j_call: TRBJ2-5
clone_size: -
v_call: TRBV7-2
cdr3_aa: CASRSSGETQYF
cdr3_nt: TGTGCCAGCAGGTCTAGCGGAGAGACCCAGTACTTC

d_call: TRBD2
j_call: TRBJ2-5
clone_size: -
v_call: TRBV7-2
cdr3_aa: CASSRAGGRETQYF
cdr3_nt: TGTGCCAGCAGCCGGGCCGGGGGGAGGGAGACCCAGTACTTC

d_call: -
j_call: TRBJ1-3
clone_size: -
v_call: TRBV6-5
cdr3_aa: CASSTQGAGNTIYF
cdr3_nt: TGTGCCAGCAGCACACAGGGCGCTGGAAACACCATATATTTT

d_call: TRBD1
j_call: TRBJ1-2
clone_size: -
v_call: TRBV7-8
cdr3_aa: CASSPTTGGGYGYTF
cdr3_nt: TGTGCCAGCAGCCCGACGACAGGGGGCGGCTATGGCTACACCTTC

d_call: TRBD1
j_call: TRBJ1-1
clone_size: -
v_call: TRBV7-9
cdr3_aa: CASSHRQGNTEAFF
cdr3_nt: TGTGCCAGCAGCCACAGACAGGGGAACACTGAAGCTTTCTTT

d_call: TRBD1
j_call: TRBJ2-3
clone_size: -
v_call: TRBV6-1
cdr3_aa: CASSEMTGALTDTQYF
cdr3_nt: TGTGCCAGCAGTGAAATGACAGGGGCCCTCACAGATACGCAGTATTTT

d_call: -
j_call: TRBJ1-6
clone_size: -
v_call: TRBV19
cdr3_aa: CAKRAPGPRNSPLHF
cdr3_nt: TGTGCCAAAAGGGCTCCAGGGCCCCGAAATTCACCCCTCCACTTT

d_call: -
j_call: TRBJ1-3
clone_size: -
v_call: TRBV10-3
cdr3_aa: CATSDILRNTIYF
cdr3_nt: TGTGCCACCTCGGACATCTTACGGAACACCATATATTTT

d_call: -
j_call: TRBJ2-7
clone_size: -
v_call: TRBV12-3/TRBV12-4
cdr3_aa: CASSLRGEQYF
cdr3_nt: TGTGCCAGCAGTTTAAGGGGAGAGCAGTACTTC

d_call: -
j_call: TRBJ1-5
clone_size: -
v_call: TRBV27
cdr3_aa: CASSLVFNQPQHF
cdr3_nt: TGTGCCAGCAGTTTAGTATTCAATCAGCCCCAGCATTTT

d_call: -
j_call: TRBJ1-2
clone_size: once
v_call: TRBV12-3/TRBV12-4
cdr3_aa: CASTTTSYGYTF
cdr3_nt: TGTGCCAGCACTACGACTAGCTATGGCTACACCTTC

d_call: -
j_call: TRBJ2-3
clone_size: -
v_call: TRBV24-1
cdr3_aa: CATSGLGTSFGTQYF
cdr3_nt: TGTGCCACCAGTGGACTTGGGACATCTTTCGGGACGCAGTATTTT

d_call: -
j_call: TRBJ1-4
clone_size: -
v_call: TRBV20-1
cdr3_aa: CSASEGADRPNEKLFF
cdr3_nt: TGCAGTGCTAGTGAAGGGGCCGATCGACCTAATGAAAAACTGTTTTTT

d_call: TRBD1
j_call: TRBJ1-3
clone_size: -
v_call: TRBV7-9
cdr3_aa: CASSRGTGDFGNTIYF
cdr3_nt: TGTGCCAGCAGCCGCGGGACAGGGGACTTTGGAAACACCATATATTTT

d_call: -
j_call: TRBJ1-2
clone_size: -
v_call: TRBV5-1
cdr3_aa: CASTPGGRYGYTF
cdr3_nt: TGCGCCAGCACCCCGGGGGGGCGGTATGGCTACACCTTC

d_call: TRBD2
j_call: TRBJ2-1
clone_size: once
v_call: TRBV30
cdr3_aa: CACHSGGLAGNEQFF
cdr3_nt: TGTGCCTGCCACTCCGGGGGACTAGCGGGGAATGAGCAGTTCTTC

d_call: TRBD2
j_call: TRBJ2-5
clone_size: -
v_call: TRBV3-1/TRBV3-2
cdr3_aa: CASSLGGIKQETQYF
cdr3_nt: TGTGCCAGCAGCCTCGGGGGGATAAAGCAAGAGACCCAGTACTTC

d_call: -
j_call: TRBJ1-1
clone_size: -
v_call: TRBV27
cdr3_aa: CASSDGQGGNTEAFF
cdr3_nt: TGTGCCAGCAGTGACGGGCAGGGCGGGAACACTGAAGCTTTCTTT

d_call: TRBD2
j_call: TRBJ2-1
clone_size: -
v_call: TRBV6-5
cdr3_aa: CASQVTSGRNEQFF
cdr3_nt: TGTGCCAGCCAGGTTACTAGCGGGAGGAATGAGCAGTTCTTC

d_call: -
j_call: TRBJ1-3
clone_size: -
v_call: TRBV18
cdr3_aa: CASSPVAGPGNTIYF
cdr3_nt: TGTGCCAGCTCACCAGTTGCAGGGCCTGGAAACACCATATATTTT

d_call: -
j_call: TRBJ1-4
clone_size: -
v_call: TRBV3-1/TRBV3-2
cdr3_aa: CASSPSVGKLFF
cdr3_nt: TGTGCCAGCAGCCCCAGCGTCGGAAAACTGTTTTTT

d_call: TRBD2
j_call: TRBJ2-3
clone_size: -
v_call: TRBV10-2
cdr3_aa: CASSVTGTTGDTQYF
cdr3_nt: TGCGCCAGCAGTGTCACCGGGACTACGGGAGATACGCAGTATTTT

d_call: -
j_call: TRBJ1-6
clone_size: -
v_call: TRBV6-6
cdr3_aa: CASKPGQDYNSPLHF
cdr3_nt: TGTGCCAGCAAACCCGGTCAGGACTATAATTCACCCCTCCACTTT